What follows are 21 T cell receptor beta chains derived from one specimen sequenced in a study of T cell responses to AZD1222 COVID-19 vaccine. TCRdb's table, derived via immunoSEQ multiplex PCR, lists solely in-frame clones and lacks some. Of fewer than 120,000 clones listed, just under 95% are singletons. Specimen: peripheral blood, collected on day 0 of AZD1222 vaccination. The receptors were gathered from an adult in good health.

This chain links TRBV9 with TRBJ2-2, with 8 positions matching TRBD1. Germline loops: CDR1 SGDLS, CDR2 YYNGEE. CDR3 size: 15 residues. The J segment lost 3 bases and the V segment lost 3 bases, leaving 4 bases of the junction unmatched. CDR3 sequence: CASSGQGRYTGELFF. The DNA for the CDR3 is TGTGCCAGCAGCGGACAGGGGCGGTACACCGGGGAGCTGTTTTTT.

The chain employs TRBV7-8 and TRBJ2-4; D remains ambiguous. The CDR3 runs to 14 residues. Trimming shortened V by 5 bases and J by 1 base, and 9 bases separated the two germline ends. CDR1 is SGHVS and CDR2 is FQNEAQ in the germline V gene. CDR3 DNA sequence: TGTGCCAGCAGCCAGACAAATGCCAAAAACATTCAGTACTTC. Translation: CASSQTNAKNIQYF.

CDR3 bases: TGTGCCAGCAGTGAAGCACCGGGGGAGGGAAACACCATATATTTT. Protein product: CASSEAPGEGNTIYF. The J gene is TRBJ1-3, the V gene TRBV6-1; D perhaps matches TRBD1 (5 bases). The germline V and J ends were trimmed by 0 bases and 4 bases, with 10 bases remaining between them. The CDR3 length is 15 residues. Germline V gene sequence: CDR1 MNHNS, CDR2 SASEGT.

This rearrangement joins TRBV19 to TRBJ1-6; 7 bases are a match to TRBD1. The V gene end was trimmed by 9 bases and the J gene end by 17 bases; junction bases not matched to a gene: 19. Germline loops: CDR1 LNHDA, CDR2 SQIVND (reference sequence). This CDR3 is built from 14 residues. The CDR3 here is CASTRDGQVAPIHF. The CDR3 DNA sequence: TGTGCCAGCACTAGAGACGGACAGGTTGCTCCTATCCACTTT.

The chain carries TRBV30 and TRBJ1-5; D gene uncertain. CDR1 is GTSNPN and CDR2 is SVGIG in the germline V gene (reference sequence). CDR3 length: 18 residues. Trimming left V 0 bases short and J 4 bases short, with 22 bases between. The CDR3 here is CAWSVGFGGSQTNQPQHF. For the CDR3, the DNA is TGTGCCTGGAGTGTAGGATTTGGTGGATCCCAAACAAATCAGCCCCAGCATTTT.

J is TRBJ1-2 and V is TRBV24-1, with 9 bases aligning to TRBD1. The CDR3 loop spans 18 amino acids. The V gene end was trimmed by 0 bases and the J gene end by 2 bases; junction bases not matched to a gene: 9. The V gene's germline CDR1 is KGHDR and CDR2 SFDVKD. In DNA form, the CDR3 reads TGTGCCACCAGTGATTTGGGGGACAGGGAGTCAGGGAACTATGGCTACACCTTC. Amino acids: CATSDLGDRESGNYGYTF.

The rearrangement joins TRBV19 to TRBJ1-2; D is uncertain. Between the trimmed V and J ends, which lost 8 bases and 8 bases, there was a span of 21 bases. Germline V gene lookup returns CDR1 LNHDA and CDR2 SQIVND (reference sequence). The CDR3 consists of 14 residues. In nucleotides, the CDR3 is TGTGCCAGTCTGGCCTTGTCGAGTCAAGAGGGCTACACCTTC. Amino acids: CASLALSSQEGYTF.

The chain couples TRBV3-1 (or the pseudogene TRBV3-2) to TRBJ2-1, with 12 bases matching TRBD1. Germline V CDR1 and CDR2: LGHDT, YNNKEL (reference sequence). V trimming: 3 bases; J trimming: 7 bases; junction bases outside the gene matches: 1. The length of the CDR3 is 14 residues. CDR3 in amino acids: CASSQGQGANEQFF. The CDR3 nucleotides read TGTGCCAGCAGCCAGGGACAGGGGGCGAATGAGCAGTTCTTC.

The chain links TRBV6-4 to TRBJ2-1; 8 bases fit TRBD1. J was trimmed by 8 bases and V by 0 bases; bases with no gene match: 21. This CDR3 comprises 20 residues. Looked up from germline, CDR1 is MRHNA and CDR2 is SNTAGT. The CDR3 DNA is TGTGCCAGCAGTGACTCGATTGGATTTTCTCCAGGGGGCAATTACGATGAGCAGTTCTTC. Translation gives CASSDSIGFSPGGNYDEQFF.

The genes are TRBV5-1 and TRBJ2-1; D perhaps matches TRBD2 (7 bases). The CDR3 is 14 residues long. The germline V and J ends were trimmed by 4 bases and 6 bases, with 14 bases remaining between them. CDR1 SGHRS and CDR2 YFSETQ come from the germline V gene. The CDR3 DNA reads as TGCGCCAGCAGCGGGGGGGCCCTTGCCAATGAGCAGTTCTTC. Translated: CASSGGALANEQFF. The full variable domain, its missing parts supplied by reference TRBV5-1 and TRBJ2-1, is KAGVTQTPRYLIKTRGQQVTLSCSPISGHRSVSWYQQTPGQGLQFLFEYFSETQRNKGNFPGRFSGRQFSNSRSEMNVSTLELGDSALYLCASSGGALANEQFFGPGTRLTVL.

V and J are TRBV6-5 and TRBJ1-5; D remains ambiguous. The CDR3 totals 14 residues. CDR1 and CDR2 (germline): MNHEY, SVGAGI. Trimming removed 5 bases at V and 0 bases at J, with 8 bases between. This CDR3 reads CASSSDYSNQPQHF. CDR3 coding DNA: TGTGCCAGCAGTAGTGATTATAGCAATCAGCCCCAGCATTTT.

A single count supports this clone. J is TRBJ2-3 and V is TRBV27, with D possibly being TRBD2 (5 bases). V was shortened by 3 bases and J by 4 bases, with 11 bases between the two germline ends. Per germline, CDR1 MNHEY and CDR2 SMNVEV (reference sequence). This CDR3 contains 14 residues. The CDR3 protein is CASSLGLGADTQYF. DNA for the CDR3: TGTGCCAGCAGTTTGGGCCTCGGGGCAGATACGCAGTATTTT.

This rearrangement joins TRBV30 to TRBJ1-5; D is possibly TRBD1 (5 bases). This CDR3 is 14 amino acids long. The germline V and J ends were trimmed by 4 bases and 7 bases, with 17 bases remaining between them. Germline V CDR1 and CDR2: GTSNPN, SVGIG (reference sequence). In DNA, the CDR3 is TGTGCCTGGACCAAGATGGGGGAGGAACAGCCCCAGCATTTT. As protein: CAWTKMGEEQPQHF.

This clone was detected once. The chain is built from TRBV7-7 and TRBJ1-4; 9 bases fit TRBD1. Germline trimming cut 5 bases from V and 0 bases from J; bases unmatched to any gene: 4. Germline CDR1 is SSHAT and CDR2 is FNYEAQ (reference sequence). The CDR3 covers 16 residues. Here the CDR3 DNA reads TGTGCCAGCAGCCCCCGACAGGGGGCAACTAATGAAAAACTGTTTTTT. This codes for CASSPRQGATNEKLFF.

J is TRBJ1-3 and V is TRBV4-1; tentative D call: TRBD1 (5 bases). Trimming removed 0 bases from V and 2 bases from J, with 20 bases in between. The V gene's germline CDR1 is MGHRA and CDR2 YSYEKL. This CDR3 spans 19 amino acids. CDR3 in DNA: TGCGCCAGCAGCCAAGAAGGGTTCGGAGGGGATGCGACTGGAAACACCATATATTTT. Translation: CASSQEGFGGDATGNTIYF.

The CDR3 nucleotides read TGTGCCAGTATCTCCCCCAGGGACGGTCTCAGCAATCAGCCCCAGCATTTT. The encoded protein is CASISPRDGLSNQPQHF. V is TRBV19 and J is TRBJ1-5; maybe TRBD1 (5 bases). Germline V gene lookup returns CDR1 LNHDA and CDR2 SQIVND (reference sequence). Trimming pared 7 bases from V and 1 base from J, leaving 20 bases between. The CDR3 has 17 amino acids. Using reference TRBV19 and TRBJ1-5 for the parts outside the CDR3, the full variable domain is DGGITQSPKYLFRKEGQNVTLSCEQNLNHDAMYWYRQDPGQGLRLIYYSQIVNDFQKGDIAEGYSVSREKKESFPLTVTSAQKNPTAFYLCASISPRDGLSNQPQHFGDGTRLSIL.

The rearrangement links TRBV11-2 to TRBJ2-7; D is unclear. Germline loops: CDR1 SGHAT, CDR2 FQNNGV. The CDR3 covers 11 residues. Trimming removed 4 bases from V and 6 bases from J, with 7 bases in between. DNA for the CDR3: TGTGCCAGCAGCTCGGCACCCGAGCAGTACTTC. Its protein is CASSSAPEQYF. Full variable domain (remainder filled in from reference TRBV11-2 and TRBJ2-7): EAGVAQSPRYKIIEKRQSVAFWCNPISGHATLYWYQQILGQGPKLLIQFQNNGVVDDSQLPKDRFSAERLKGVDSTLKIQPAKLEDSAVYLCASSSAPEQYFGPGTRLTVT.

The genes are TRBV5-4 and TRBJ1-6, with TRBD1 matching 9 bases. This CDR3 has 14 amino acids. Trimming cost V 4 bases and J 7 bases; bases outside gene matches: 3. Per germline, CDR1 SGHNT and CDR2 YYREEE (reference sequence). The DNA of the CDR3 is TGTGCCAGCAGCCCCGGACAGGGGAATTCACCCCTCCACTTT. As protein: CASSPGQGNSPLHF.

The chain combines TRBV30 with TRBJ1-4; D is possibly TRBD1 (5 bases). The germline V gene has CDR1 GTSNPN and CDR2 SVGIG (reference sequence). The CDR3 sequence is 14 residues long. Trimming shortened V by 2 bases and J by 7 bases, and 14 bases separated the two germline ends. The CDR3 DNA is TGTGCCTGGAGTTCATGGACATTAAGTGAAAAACTGTTTTTT. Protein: CAWSSWTLSEKLFF.

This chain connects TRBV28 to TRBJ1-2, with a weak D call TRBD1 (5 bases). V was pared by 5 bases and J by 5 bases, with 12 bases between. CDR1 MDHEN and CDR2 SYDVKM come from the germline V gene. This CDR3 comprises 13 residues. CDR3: CASSSRAVYGYTF. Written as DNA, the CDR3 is TGTGCCAGCAGTAGCAGGGCGGTGTATGGCTACACCTTC.

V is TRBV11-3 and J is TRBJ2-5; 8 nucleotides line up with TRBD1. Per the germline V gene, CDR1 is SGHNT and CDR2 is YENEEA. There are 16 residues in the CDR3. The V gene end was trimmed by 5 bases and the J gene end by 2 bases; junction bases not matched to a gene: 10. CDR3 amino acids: CASSPSGGRIQETQYF. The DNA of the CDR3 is TGTGCCAGCAGCCCATCAGGGGGCAGAATACAAGAGACCCAGTACTTC.